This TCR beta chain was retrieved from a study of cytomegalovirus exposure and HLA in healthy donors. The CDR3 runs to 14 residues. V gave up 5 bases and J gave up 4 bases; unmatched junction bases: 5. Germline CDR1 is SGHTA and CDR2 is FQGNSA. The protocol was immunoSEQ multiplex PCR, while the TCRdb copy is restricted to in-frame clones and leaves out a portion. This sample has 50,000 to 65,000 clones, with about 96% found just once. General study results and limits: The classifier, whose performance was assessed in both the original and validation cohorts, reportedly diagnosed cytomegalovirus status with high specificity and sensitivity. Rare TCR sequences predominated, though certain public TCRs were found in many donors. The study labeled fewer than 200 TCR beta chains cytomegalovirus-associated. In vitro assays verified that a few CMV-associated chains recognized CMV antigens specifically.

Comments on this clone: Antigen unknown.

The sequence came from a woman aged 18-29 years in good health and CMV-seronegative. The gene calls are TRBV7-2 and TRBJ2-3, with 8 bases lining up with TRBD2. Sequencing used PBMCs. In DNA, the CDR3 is TGTGCCAGCAGCCCAAGCGGGGGCCCAGATACGCAGTATTTT. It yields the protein CASSPSGGPDTQYF.